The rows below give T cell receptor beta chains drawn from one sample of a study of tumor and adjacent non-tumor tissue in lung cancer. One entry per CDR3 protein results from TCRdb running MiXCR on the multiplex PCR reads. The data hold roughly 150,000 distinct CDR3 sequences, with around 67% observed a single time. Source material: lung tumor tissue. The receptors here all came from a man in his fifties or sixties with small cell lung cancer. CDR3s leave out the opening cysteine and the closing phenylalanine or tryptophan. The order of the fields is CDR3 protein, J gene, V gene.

AFGGPGLAGGNEQF	TRBJ2-1	TRBV10-3
ASSIISGRAGSTGELF	TRBJ2-2	TRBV5-5
ASSDVPGQGRSSGANVLA	TRBJ2-6	TRBV6-1
SSSYSVQPQH	TRBJ1-5	TRBV6-6
ASSDRTSGTGELF	TRBJ2-2	TRBV9
ASSYERARDTQY	TRBJ2-3	TRBV11-2
ASSFSDGIGNQPQH	TRBJ1-5	TRBV12-3/TRBV12-4
ASSEERWQSQH	TRBJ1-5	TRBV6-1
ASSFWGSYNQQF	TRBJ2-1	TRBV5-5
ASNLVAGVNTEAF	TRBJ1-1	TRBV11-2
ASSFPNQSEH	TRBJ1-5	TRBV6-5
ASNYRLGQETQY	TRBJ2-5	TRBV6-5
ASSFALGEAGEAF	TRBJ1-1	TRBV12-3/TRBV12-4
SARDVRLPLNTGELF	TRBJ2-2	TRBV20-1
SASPMELKAQETQY	TRBJ2-5	TRBV20-1
ASTHRQSEQF	TRBJ2-1	TRBV10-2
ASSFWGLRTDTQY	TRBJ2-3	TRBV28
NARPLSRFTDRQY	TRBJ2-3	TRBV20-1
ASSSSARSGANVLT	TRBJ2-6	TRBV11-2
ASSLALGLHSYEQH	TRBJ2-7	TRBV11-2
AISESLGNQPQH	TRBJ1-5	TRBV10-3
ASSSPGRTGELF	TRBJ2-2	TRBV28
AGSAGQLYEQY	TRBJ2-7	TRBV6-1
SVVTGGSWITEAF	TRBJ1-1	TRBV20-1
ASSFWNTEAF	TRBJ1-1	TRBV11-2
ASSSDIYSNQPQH	TRBJ1-5	TRBV12-3/TRBV12-4
ASSQEKASGGYNEQF	TRBJ2-1	TRBV4-1
AALREDQETQH	TRBJ2-5	TRBV21-1
ASGLTRLSSYNEQF	TRBJ2-1	TRBV12-5
ASSLIAGELF	TRBJ2-2	TRBV11-2
SARFPRQSGGGPGGLSAF	TRBJ1-1	TRBV20-1
SVRSRSGSYEQY	TRBJ2-7	TRBV20-1
SARDVRLLLNTGELF	TRBJ2-2	TRBV20-1
SARHGQGITYEQY	TRBJ2-7	TRBV20-1
ASSDQAGLAKNIQY	TRBJ2-4	TRBV5-6
ASSPVPGGRDEPF	TRBJ2-1	TRBV14
AWSAFSGKRPYEQY	TRBJ2-7	TRBV30
VSASRGPDGYT	TRBJ1-2	TRBV6-5
SARSVRGQPQH	TRBJ1-5	TRBV20-1
ASSQLSSYNEQF	TRBJ2-1	TRBV4-2
ASSQGQGMGYT	TRBJ1-2	TRBV6-1
SASTGASTDTQY	TRBJ2-3	TRBV29-1
ASSLEGFATGGYMAEQF	TRBJ2-1	TRBV11-2
ASSSGLGGWLDEQF	TRBJ2-1	TRBV5-1
SARVASGTYEQY	TRBJ2-7	TRBV20-1